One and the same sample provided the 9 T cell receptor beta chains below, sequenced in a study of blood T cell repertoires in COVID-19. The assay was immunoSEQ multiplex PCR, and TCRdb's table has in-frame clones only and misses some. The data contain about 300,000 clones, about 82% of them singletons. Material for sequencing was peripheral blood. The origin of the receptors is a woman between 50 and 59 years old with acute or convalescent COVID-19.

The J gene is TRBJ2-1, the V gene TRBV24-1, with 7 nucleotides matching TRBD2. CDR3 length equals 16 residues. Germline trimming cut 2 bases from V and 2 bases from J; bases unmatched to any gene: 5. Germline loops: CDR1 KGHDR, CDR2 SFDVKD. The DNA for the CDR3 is TGTGCCACCAGTGATTCCGGGGAGGGTACCTACAATGAGCAGTTCTTC. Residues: CATSDSGEGTYNEQFF.

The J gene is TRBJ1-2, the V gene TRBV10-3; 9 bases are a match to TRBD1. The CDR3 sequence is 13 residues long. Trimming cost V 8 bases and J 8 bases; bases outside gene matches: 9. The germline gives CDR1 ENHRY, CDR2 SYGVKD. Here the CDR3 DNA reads TGTGCCATCTCCGGGACAGGGAGTAGGGGCTACACCTTC. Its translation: CAISGTGSRGYTF.

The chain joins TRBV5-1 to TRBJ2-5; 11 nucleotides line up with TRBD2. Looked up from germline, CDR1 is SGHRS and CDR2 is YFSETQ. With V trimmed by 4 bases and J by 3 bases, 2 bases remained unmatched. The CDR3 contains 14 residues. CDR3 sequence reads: CASSTGLAEETQYF. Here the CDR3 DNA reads TGCGCCAGCAGCACGGGACTAGCGGAAGAGACCCAGTACTTC.

CDR3 in amino acids: CASSQVGTIVTEAFF. CDR3 in DNA: TGTGCCAGCAGCCAAGTAGGGACAATTGTCACTGAAGCTTTCTTT. This sequence joins TRBV4-2 and TRBJ1-1; a possible D gene is TRBD1 (6 bases). The CDR3 is made up of 15 amino acids. Germline V gene lookup returns CDR1 LGHNA and CDR2 YNFKEQ. The V end was cut by 1 base, the J end by 4 bases, with 13 bases between.

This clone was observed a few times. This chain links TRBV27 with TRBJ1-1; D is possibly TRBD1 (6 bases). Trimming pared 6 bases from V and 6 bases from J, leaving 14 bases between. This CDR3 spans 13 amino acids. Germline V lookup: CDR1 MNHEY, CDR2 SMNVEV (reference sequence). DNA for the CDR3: TGTGCCAGCAGGAACAGGGTCGTGCCTGAAGCTTTCTTT. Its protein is CASRNRVVPEAFF.

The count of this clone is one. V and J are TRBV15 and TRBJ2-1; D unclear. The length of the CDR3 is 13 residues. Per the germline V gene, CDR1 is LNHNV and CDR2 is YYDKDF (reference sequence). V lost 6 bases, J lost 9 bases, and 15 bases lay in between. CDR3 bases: TGTGCCACCAGTAAAGGAGTTCTAGTTGAGCAGTTCTTC. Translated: CATSKGVLVEQFF.

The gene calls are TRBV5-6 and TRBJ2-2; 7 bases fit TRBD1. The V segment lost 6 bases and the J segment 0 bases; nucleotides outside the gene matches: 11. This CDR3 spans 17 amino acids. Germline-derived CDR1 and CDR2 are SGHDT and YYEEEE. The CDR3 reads CASKTDRDPTNTGELFF. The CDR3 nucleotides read TGTGCCAGCAAAACCGACAGGGATCCTACGAACACCGGGGAGCTGTTTTTT.

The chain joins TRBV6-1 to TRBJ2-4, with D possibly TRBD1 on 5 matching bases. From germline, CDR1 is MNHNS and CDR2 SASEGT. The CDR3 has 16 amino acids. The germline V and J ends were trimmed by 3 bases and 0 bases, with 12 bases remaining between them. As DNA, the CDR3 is TGTGCCAGCAGTGAGGGGCGGATGCTAGCCAAAAACATTCAGTACTTC. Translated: CASSEGRMLAKNIQYF.

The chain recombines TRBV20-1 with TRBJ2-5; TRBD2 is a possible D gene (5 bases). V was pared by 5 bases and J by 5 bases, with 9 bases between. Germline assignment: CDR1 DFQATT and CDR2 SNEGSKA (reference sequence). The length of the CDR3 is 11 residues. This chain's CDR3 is CSAPRGETQYF. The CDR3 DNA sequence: TGCAGTGCTCCGCGCGGGGAGACCCAGTACTTC.